The TCR beta chain under discussion was sequenced for a study of T cell responses to AZD1222 COVID-19 vaccine. Measured with immunoSEQ multiplex PCR; TCRdb has only the in-frame clones, and not every one. The data show about 92,000 clones, around nine tenths seen once. V lost 2 bases and J lost 6, with 12 bases in between. The CDR3 has 14 residues. Germline CDR1 reads LGHDT; CDR2 reads YNNKEL (reference sequence). Sequences were derived from peripheral blood, sampled on day 0 of AZD1222 vaccination. The genes are TRBV3-1 (or the pseudogene TRBV3-2) and TRBJ2-3, with D perhaps matching TRBD2 (6 bases). This receptor was taken from an adult in good health. CDR3 protein: CASSQIQRGDTQYF. The CDR3 DNA sequence: TGTGCCAGCAGCCAAATACAACGGGGGGATACGCAGTATTTT.